The 4 T cell receptor beta chains below come from one sample, sequenced in a study of T cell responses to AZD1222 COVID-19 vaccine (dated by TCRdb to the early 2020s). The library was generated by the immunoSEQ multiplex PCR assay. In TCRdb, the immuneACCESS table is reduced to in-frame sequences with V and J assigned. These tables do not hold every clone; where another copy was compared, an unresolved V gene accounts for under half, and the others remain unexplained. The sample records around 94,000 clones, about 89% of which are singletons. The ten largest clones take up roughly 3.7% of the sample. The sample's time point label is to be understood as: baseline before first vaccination. The starting material was peripheral blood, obtained on day 0 of AZD1222 vaccination. The receptor source for this set is an adult in good health.

The V gene is TRBV20-1, the J gene TRBJ1-4; tentative D call: TRBD1 (5 bases). The CDR3 totals 11 residues. The germline V and J ends were trimmed by 7 bases and 5 bases, with 8 bases remaining between them. CDR1 is DFQATT and CDR2 is SNEGSKA in the germline V gene (reference sequence). The CDR3 coding sequence is TGCAGTGGGTACAGGAATGAAAAACTGTTTTTT. It specifies CSGYRNEKLFF.

This clone appeared once. This CDR3 reads CASSSPGTGGPTGNSPLHF. CDR3 nucleotides: TGTGCCAGCAGCTCCCCCGGGACAGGGGGACCGACCGGCAATTCACCCCTCCACTTT. This chain connects TRBV7-9 to TRBJ1-6; TRBD1 matches at 11 bases. Germline CDR1 reads SEHNR; CDR2 reads FQNEAQ (reference sequence). V shed 4 bases, J shed 7 bases, and the junction held 15 bases outside the gene matches. The CDR3 length is 19 residues.

V and J are TRBV7-9 and TRBJ1-5, with D uncertain. Germline V gene sequence: CDR1 SEHNR, CDR2 FQNEAQ (reference sequence). The CDR3 spans 17 residues. V was clipped by 1 base and J by 0 bases, with 13 bases between them. The CDR3: CASSLDYRSDSNQPQHF. The CDR3 nucleotides read TGTGCCAGCAGCTTAGATTACCGGTCAGATAGCAATCAGCCCCAGCATTTT.

V gene TRBV3-1 (or the pseudogene TRBV3-2) combines with J gene TRBJ1-2; D might be TRBD1 (5 bases). Germline CDR1 LGHDT, CDR2 YNNKEL (reference sequence). V lost 2 bases to trimming and J lost 3 bases, with 16 bases between them. This CDR3 has 16 residues. Written as DNA, the CDR3 is TGTGCCAGCAGCCAAATAAGACAGTCCAGGGACTATGGCTACACCTTC. This codes for CASSQIRQSRDYGYTF.